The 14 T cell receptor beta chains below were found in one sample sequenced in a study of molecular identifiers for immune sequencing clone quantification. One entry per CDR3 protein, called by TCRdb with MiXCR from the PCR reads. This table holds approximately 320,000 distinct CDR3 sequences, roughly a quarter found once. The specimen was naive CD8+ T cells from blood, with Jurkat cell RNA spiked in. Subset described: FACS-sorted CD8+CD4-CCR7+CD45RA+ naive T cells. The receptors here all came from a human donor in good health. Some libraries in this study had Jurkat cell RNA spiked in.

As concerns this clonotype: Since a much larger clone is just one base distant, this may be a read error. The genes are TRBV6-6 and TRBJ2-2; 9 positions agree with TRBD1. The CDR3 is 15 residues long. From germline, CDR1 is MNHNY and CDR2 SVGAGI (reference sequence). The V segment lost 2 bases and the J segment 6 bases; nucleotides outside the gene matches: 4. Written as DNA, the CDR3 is TGTGCCAGCAGTTACCTAAGGACAGGGGCCGGGGAGCTGTTTTTT. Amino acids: CASSYLRTGAGELFF.

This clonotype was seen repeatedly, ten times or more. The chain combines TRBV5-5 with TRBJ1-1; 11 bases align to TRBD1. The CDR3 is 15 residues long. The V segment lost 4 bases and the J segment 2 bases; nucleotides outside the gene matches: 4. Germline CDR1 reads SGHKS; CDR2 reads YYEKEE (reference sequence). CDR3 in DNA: TGTGCCAGCAGCCCGGACAGGGGGCCTAACACTGAAGCTTTCTTT. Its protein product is CASSPDRGPNTEAFF.

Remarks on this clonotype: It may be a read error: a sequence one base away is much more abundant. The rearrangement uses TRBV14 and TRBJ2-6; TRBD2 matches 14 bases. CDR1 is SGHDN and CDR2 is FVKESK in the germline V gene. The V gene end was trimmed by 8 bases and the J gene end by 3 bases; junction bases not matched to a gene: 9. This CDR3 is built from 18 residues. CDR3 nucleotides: TGTGCCAGCGGCCCCGGACTAGCGGGAGGTCGTGGGGCCAACGTCCTGACTTTC. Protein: CASGPGLAGGRGANVLTF.

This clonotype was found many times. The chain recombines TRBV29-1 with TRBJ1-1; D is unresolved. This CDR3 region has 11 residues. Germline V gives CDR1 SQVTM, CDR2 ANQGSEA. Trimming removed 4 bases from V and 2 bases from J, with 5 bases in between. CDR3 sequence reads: CSVGSNTEAFF. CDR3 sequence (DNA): TGCAGCGTTGGGTCTAACACTGAAGCTTTCTTT.

This chain's CDR3 is CASSSPLRVGGNQPQHF. The DNA of the CDR3 is TGTGCCAGCAGTTCCCCCCTCCGGGTTGGAGGCAATCAGCCCCAGCATTTT. The rearrangement uses TRBV28 and TRBJ1-5, with D hard to call. V was trimmed by 4 bases and J by 2 bases, leaving 18 bases between them. CDR3 size: 17 residues. Germline V gene sequence: CDR1 MDHEN, CDR2 SYDVKM.

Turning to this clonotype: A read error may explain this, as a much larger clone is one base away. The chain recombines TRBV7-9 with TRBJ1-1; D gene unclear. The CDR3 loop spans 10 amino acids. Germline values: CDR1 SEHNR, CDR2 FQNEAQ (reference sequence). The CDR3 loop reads CASSRDEALF. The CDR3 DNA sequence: TGTGCCAGCAGTCGTGATGAAGCTCTCTTT.

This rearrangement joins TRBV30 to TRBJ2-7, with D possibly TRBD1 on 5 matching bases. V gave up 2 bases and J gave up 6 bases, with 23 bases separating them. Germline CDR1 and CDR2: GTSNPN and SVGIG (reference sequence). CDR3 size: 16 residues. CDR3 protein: CAWSSRTRLSGSEQYF. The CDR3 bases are TGTGCCTGGAGTTCCCGGACACGACTTTCTGGGTCCGAGCAGTACTTC.

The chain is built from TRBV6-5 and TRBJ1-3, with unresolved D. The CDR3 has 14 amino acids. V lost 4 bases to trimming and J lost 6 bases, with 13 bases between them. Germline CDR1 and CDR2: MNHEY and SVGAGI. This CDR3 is CASSSANRVNTIYF. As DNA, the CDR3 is TGTGCCAGCAGTTCGGCTAATCGGGTAAACACCATATATTTT.

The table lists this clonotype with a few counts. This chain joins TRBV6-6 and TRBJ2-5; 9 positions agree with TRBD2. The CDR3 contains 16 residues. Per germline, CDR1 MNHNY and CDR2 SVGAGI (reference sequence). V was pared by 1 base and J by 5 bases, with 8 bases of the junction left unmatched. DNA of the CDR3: TGTGCCAGCAGTTACTTGGGCGGGGGGGCCTTCGAGACCCAGTACTTC. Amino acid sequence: CASSYLGGGAFETQYF.

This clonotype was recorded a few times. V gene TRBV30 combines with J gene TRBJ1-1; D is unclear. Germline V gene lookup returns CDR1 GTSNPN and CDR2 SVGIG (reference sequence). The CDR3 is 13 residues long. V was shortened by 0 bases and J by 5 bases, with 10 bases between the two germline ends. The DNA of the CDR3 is TGTGCCTGGAGTGTTAGGGTAGGGACTGAAGCTTTCTTT. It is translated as CAWSVRVGTEAFF.

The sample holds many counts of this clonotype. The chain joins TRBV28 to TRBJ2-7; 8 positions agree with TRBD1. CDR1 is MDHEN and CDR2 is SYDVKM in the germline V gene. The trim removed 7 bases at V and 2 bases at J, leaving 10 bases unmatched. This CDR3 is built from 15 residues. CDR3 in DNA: TGTGCCAGCACCACGGGACAGGAGGCCACCTACGAGCAGTACTTC. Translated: CASTTGQEATYEQYF. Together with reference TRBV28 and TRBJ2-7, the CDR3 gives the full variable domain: DVKVTQSSRYLVKRTGEKVFLECVQDMDHENMFWYRQDPGLGLRLIYFSYDVKMKEKGDIPEGYSVSREKKERFSLILESASTNQTSMYLCASTTGQEATYEQYFGPGTRLTVT.

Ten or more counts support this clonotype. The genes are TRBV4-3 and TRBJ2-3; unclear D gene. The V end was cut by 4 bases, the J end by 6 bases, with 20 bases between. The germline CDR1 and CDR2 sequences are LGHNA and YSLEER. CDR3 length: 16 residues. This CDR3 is CASSPSMGRASDTQYF. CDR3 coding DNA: TGCGCCAGCAGCCCGTCTATGGGTAGGGCCTCTGATACGCAGTATTTT.

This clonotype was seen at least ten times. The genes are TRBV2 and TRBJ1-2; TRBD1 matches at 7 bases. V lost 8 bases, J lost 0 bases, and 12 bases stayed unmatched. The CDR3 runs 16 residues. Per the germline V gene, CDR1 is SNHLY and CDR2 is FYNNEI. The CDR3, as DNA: TGTGCCAGCGCTGGGACAGCCTTACCTTCTAACTATGGCTACACCTTC. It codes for CASAGTALPSNYGYTF.

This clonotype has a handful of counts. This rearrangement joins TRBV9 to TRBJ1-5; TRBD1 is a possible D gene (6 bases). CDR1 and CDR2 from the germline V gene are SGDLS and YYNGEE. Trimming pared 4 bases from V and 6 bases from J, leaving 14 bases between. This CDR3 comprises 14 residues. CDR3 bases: TGTGCCAGCAGCCCTACAGGGTTTGGTCAGCCCCAGCATTTT. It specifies CASSPTGFGQPQHF.